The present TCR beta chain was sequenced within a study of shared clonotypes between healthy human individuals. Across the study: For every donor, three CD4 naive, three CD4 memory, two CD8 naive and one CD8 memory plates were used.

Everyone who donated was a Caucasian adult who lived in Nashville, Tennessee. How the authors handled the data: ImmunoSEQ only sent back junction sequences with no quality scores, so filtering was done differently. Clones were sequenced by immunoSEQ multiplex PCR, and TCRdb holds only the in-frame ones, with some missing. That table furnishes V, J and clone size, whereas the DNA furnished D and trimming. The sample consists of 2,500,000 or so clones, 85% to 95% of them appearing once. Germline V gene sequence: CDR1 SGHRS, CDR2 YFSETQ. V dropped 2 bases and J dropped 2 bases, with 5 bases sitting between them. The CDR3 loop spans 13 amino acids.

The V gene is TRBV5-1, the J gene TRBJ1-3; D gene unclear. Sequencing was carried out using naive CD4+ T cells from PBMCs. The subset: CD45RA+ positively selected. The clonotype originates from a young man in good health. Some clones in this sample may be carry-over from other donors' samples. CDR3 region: CASSFIPGNTIYF. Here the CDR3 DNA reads TGCGCCAGCAGCTTCATACCTGGAAACACCATATATTTT.